Each of the 2 T cell receptor beta chains below was sequenced from the same sample in a study of blood T cell repertoires in COVID-19. TCRdb's table, derived via immunoSEQ multiplex PCR, lists solely in-frame clones and lacks some. Of 230,000 or so clones listed, around 84% are singletons. The sequencing sample was made of peripheral blood. Receptor source: a middle-aged woman who had recovered from COVID-19.

V is TRBV19 and J is TRBJ1-2; D is unclear. Germline values: CDR1 LNHDA, CDR2 SQIVND (reference sequence). The ends were cut back, 4 bases at V and 7 bases at J, with 19 bases in the middle. CDR3 length: 15 residues. CDR3 bases: TGTGCCAGTAGTACGCCGGTTGAGGTCCGTCGTGGCTACACCTTC. Encoded protein: CASSTPVEVRRGYTF.

This chain links TRBV2 with TRBJ1-5, with D unclear. Per germline, CDR1 SNHLY and CDR2 FYNNEI. CDR3 length: 13 residues. The V gene lost 8 bases and the J gene lost 2 bases, with 10 bases spanning the gap. The CDR3 is CASGDTGNQPQHF. DNA for the CDR3: TGTGCCAGCGGCGACACGGGCAATCAGCCCCAGCATTTT.